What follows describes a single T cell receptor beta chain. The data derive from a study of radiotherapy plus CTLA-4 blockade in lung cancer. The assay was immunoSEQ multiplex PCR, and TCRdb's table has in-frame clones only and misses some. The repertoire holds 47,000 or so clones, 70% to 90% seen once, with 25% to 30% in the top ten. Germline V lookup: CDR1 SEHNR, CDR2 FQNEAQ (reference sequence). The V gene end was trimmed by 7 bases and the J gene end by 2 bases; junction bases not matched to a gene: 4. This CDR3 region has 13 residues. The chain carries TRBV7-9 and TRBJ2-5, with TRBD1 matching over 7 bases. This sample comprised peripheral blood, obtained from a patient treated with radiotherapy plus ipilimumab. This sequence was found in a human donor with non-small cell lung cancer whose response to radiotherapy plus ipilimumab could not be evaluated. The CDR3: CASNDREQETQYF. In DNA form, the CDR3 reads TGTGCCAGCAACGACAGGGAGCAAGAGACCCAGTACTTC.